The 13 T cell receptor beta chains in this list originate from one sample, sequenced in a study of post-analysis software for immune sequencing data. Study results and caveats: Higher frequency in patients than in controls was seen for 5 or 6 TRBV segments, with TRBV5-6, TRBV5-1 and TRBV20-1 among them.

Sequencing libraries made from TCR beta cDNA carried unique molecular identifiers. One entry per CDR3 protein results from TCRdb running MiXCR on the PCR reads. The sample contains about 460,000 distinct CDR3 sequences, around 40% of which appear only once. Their antigens are not known. The sample was blood. The receptors stem from a girl aged 5 to 17 with multiple sclerosis.

Points on this clonotype: Since no conserved phenylalanine or tryptophan closes the CDR3, a read error is the likely cause. The chain joins TRBV4-2 to TRBJ2-7; D perhaps matches TRBD1 (7 bases). The end of the DNA is better explained by TRBJ2-5, so the J call may be wrong. The CDR3 covers 17 residues. Germline V gene lookup returns CDR1 LGHNA and CDR2 YNFKEQ. Written as DNA, the CDR3 is TGTGCCAGCAGCCAAGATGAGGCCAGGGGGGACCAAGAGACCCAGTACCTC. This sequence encodes CASSQDEARGDQETQYL.

This chain joins TRBV15 and TRBJ1-2, with D hard to call. The V and J ends lost 0 bases and 5 bases respectively, with 10 bases between them. CDR1 LNHNV and CDR2 YYDKDF come from the germline V gene (reference sequence). This CDR3 contains 14 residues. As DNA, the CDR3 is TGTGCCACCAGCAGAGATAGGAGCGGTTATGGCTACACCTTC. Its protein product is CATSRDRSGYGYTF.

The chain links TRBV6-6 to TRBJ2-1; 10 bases match TRBD2. J gave up 7 bases and V 7 bases, and 13 bases lay outside the gene matches. The CDR3 sequence is 16 residues long. Germline V gene sequence: CDR1 MNHNY, CDR2 SVGAGI (reference sequence). For the CDR3, the DNA is TGTGCCAGCAATGAGACCCCGGGACTAGCGTTTAATGAGCAGTTCTTC. It codes for CASNETPGLAFNEQFF.

This sequence joins TRBV7-2 and TRBJ2-4, with D unresolved. The end of the DNA fits TRBJ2-7 better, so the J call may be wrong. The germline V gene encodes CDR1 SGHTA and CDR2 FQGNSA. This CDR3 is 14 amino acids long. DNA for the CDR3: TGTGCCAGCAGCTTCAGAAGATTCTCCTACGAGCAGTACTTC. Amino acid sequence: CASSFRRFSYEQYF.

The chain recombines TRBV7-3 with TRBJ2-1; unclear D gene. The CDR3 sequence is 16 residues long. Per germline, CDR1 SGHTA and CDR2 FQGTGA. V lost 0 bases and J 0 bases, leaving 9 bases between the germline ends. CDR3 sequence (DNA): TGTGCCAGCAGCTTAACCGGCACGAGCTCCTACAATGAGCAGTTCTTC. Amino acid sequence: CASSLTGTSSYNEQFF.

The chain uses TRBV28 and TRBJ2-1, with 8 nucleotides matching TRBD2. CDR1 is MDHEN and CDR2 is SYDVKM in the germline V gene. The CDR3 consists of 14 residues. The ends lost 8 bases at V and 1 base at J; junction bases unmatched: 4. CDR3 residues: CASGTSGSYNEQFF. CDR3 nucleotide sequence: TGTGCCAGCGGCACTAGCGGTTCCTACAATGAGCAGTTCTTC. The entire variable domain, with the rest obtained from reference TRBV28 and TRBJ2-1, is as follows: DVKVTQSSRYLVKRTGEKVFLECVQDMDHENMFWYRQDPGLGLRLIYFSYDVKMKEKGDIPEGYSVSREKKERFSLILESASTNQTSMYLCASGTSGSYNEQFFGPGTRLTVL.

This chain connects TRBV7-2 to TRBJ1-1; no definite D call. Germline-derived CDR1 and CDR2 are SGHTA and FQGNSA. Deletions cut 1 base from V and 5 bases from J, with 8 bases between. The CDR3 has 13 amino acids. CDR3 sequence reads: CASSLERFTEAFF. CDR3 sequence (DNA): TGTGCCAGCAGCTTAGAACGGTTTACTGAAGCTTTCTTT.

The chain uses TRBV28 and TRBJ1-1; the D is unclear. The length of the CDR3 is 13 residues. Germline values: CDR1 MDHEN, CDR2 SYDVKM. Trimming removed 3 bases at V and 1 base at J, with 6 bases between. CDR3 coding DNA: TGTGCCAGCAGTTTTATGGAGAACACTGAAGCTTTCTTT. Translated, it gives CASSFMENTEAFF. The entire variable domain, with the rest obtained from reference TRBV28 and TRBJ1-1, is as follows: DVKVTQSSRYLVKRTGEKVFLECVQDMDHENMFWYRQDPGLGLRLIYFSYDVKMKEKGDIPEGYSVSREKKERFSLILESASTNQTSMYLCASSFMENTEAFFGQGTRLTVV.

The genes are TRBV6-1 and TRBJ2-3; unclear D gene. CDR3 length: 14 residues. In germline, CDR1 is MNHNS, CDR2 SASEGT. Trimming took off 6 bases at V and 3 bases at J, with 13 bases between the two ends. For the CDR3, the DNA is TGTGCCAGCAGGGGGTACGGCGGTACAGATACGCAGTATTTT. Translated: CASRGYGGTDTQYF.

The chain has TRBV7-9 and TRBJ1-4; maybe TRBD1 (6 bases). The CDR3 consists of 14 residues. V dropped 7 bases and J dropped 3 bases, with 12 bases sitting between them. Germline CDR1 reads SEHNR; CDR2 reads FQNEAQ (reference sequence). CDR3 protein: CASTGAQANEKLFF. The DNA for the CDR3 is TGTGCCAGCACAGGGGCGCAGGCTAATGAAAAACTGTTTTTT. The entire variable domain, with the rest obtained from reference TRBV7-9 and TRBJ1-4, is as follows: DTGVSQNPRHKITKRGQNVTFRCDPISEHNRLYWYRQTLGQGPEFLTYFQNEAQLEKSRLLSDRFSAERPKGSFSTLEIQRTEQGDSAMYLCASTGAQANEKLFFGSGTQLSVL.

The rearrangement joins TRBV6-2 or TRBV6-3 to TRBJ2-7; the D gene is possibly TRBD2 (5 bases). This CDR3 is built from 15 residues. Germline CDR1 reads MNHEY; CDR2 reads SVGEGT. V gave up 6 bases and J gave up 0 bases, with 15 bases separating them. The CDR3 DNA reads TGTGCCAGCAGCGCACTAGGAACAAGCTCCTACGAGCAGTACTTC. This gives the protein CASSALGTSSYEQYF.

The J gene is TRBJ2-2, the V gene TRBV11-1; D is ambiguous. The V gene lost 4 bases and the J gene lost 1 base, with 13 bases spanning the gap. Germline V CDR1 and CDR2: SGHAT, FQDESV (reference sequence). The CDR3 is 16 residues long. CDR3 coding DNA: TGTGCCAGCAGCTCCCATCCGGACCAGAACACCGGGGAGCTGTTTTTT. The encoded protein is CASSSHPDQNTGELFF. The full variable domain, rest sourced from reference TRBV11-1 and TRBJ2-2, is EAEVAQSPRYKITEKSQAVAFWCDPISGHATLYWYRQILGQGPELLVQFQDESVVDDSQLPKDRFSAERLKGVDSTLKIQPAELGDSAMYLCASSSHPDQNTGELFFGEGSRLTVL.

This clonotype was seen once. The V gene is TRBV3-1, the J gene TRBJ2-2, with D perhaps assigned TRBD1 or TRBD2 (5 bases each). The CDR3 is 15 residues long. Germline V gene lookup returns CDR1 LGHDT and CDR2 YNNKEL (reference sequence). Trimming pared 6 bases from V and 1 base from J, leaving 12 bases between. This chain's CDR3 is CASRNRDLNTGELFF. The CDR3 DNA reads as TGTGCCAGCAGAAATCGGGACCTGAACACCGGGGAGCTGTTTTTT. Variable domain in full (rest from reference TRBV3-1 and TRBJ2-2): DTAVSQTPKYLVTQMGNDKSIKCEQNLGHDTMYWYKQDSKKFLKIMFSYNNKELIINETVPNRFSPKSPDKAHLNLHINSLELGDSAVYFCASRNRDLNTGELFFGEGSRLTVL.